This T cell receptor beta chain was profiled in a study of Ad26.COV2.S vaccination and SARS-CoV-2 variants. Study-level findings and limits: Non-spike TCR breadth did not differ much between vaccine and placebo recipients.

Concerning this clone: Its antigen is still unknown.

CDR1 SGHDT and CDR2 YYEEEE come from the germline V gene. Unmatched junction bases numbered 5, after V lost 7 bases and J lost 9 bases. The CDR3 covers 12 residues. Produced via immunoSEQ multiplex PCR; TCRdb's table is partial and in-frame only. In the table there are around 370,000 clones, under 95% of which are singletons. The sequence was obtained from a human donor who had recovered from COVID-19. V gene TRBV5-6 combines with J gene TRBJ2-1, with TRBD1 identical over 9 bases. The sequencing here drew on peripheral blood, taken after recovery from COVID-19. In DNA, the CDR3 is TGTGCCAGCGACAGGGGGGTCGGTGAGCAGTTCTTC. Its translation: CASDRGVGEQFF.